The 32 T cell receptor beta chains listed next were all sequenced from one sample in a study of monozygotic twins with inflammatory bowel disease. TCRdb re-called the 5' RACE reads, yielding one record per CDR3 amino acid sequence without DNA. This sample's table reports 200,000 to 250,000 distinct CDR3 sequences. Sequenced input: blood. Receptor source: a human donor with ulcerative colitis or Crohn's disease, or a healthy co-twin of an affected twin (not recorded which).

The V gene is TRBV6-1, the J gene TRBJ2-7; TCRdb reports TRBD2, a call that lacks DNA to check it against. The CDR3 covers 16 residues. Germline V gives CDR1 MNHNS, CDR2 SASEGT. CDR3 sequence reads: CASSASGTSGIYEQYF.

The chain recombines TRBV9 with TRBJ2-7; TCRdb picks TRBD1, but there is no DNA to check that call. The CDR3 is 15 amino acids. Germline values: CDR1 SGDLS, CDR2 YYNGEE. CDR3 protein: CASSPQWTGSYEQYF.

The chain couples TRBV3-1 to TRBJ1-2. CDR1 and CDR2 from the germline V gene are LGHDT and YNNKEL (reference sequence). There are 13 residues in the CDR3. CDR3 protein: CASSQGRYGGYTF.

The rearrangement uses TRBV10-3 and TRBJ1-4; no DNA is available, so the TRBD1 call from TCRdb remains unchecked. The germline CDR1 and CDR2 sequences are ENHRY and SYGVKD. The CDR3 is 12 residues long. The CDR3 region is CAISEAGIKLFF.

V usage is TRBV30 and J usage is TRBJ2-3; TCRdb calls TRBD2, which cannot be checked without DNA. From germline, CDR1 is GTSNPN and CDR2 SVGIG (reference sequence). The CDR3 is made up of 16 amino acids. The CDR3 spells CAWRQGTSRVSDTQYF.

CDR3 in amino acids: CSAGKSSYNEQFF. V usage is TRBV20-1 and J usage is TRBJ2-1. CDR3 length: 13 amino acids. Looked up from germline, CDR1 is DFQATT and CDR2 is SNEGSKA (reference sequence).

The V gene is TRBV20-1, the J gene TRBJ1-1; checking the TCRdb D call of TRBD1 is not possible without DNA. The CDR3 is made up of 11 amino acids. CDR1 is DFQATT, CDR2 SNEGSKA, per germline (reference sequence). This chain's CDR3 is CSAGGGTEAFF.

The chain uses TRBV2 and TRBJ2-5. CDR3 length equals 11 residues. Germline values: CDR1 SNHLY, CDR2 FYNNEI. This CDR3 reads CASMVRETQYF.

CDR3 in amino acids: CASSSGGPPWYEAFF. The gene calls are TRBV6-5 and TRBJ1-1; TCRdb indicates TRBD1, and absent DNA this call remains unverified. Germline values: CDR1 MNHEY, CDR2 SVGAGI. This CDR3 contains 15 residues.

J is TRBJ2-1 and V is TRBV20-1. Germline values: CDR1 DFQATT, CDR2 SNEGSKA (reference sequence). The length of the CDR3 is 12 residues. The chain's CDR3 is CSARDIDEEQFF.

The rearrangement uses TRBV7-2 and TRBJ2-2; checking the TCRdb D call of TRBD1 is not possible without DNA. CDR3 size: 13 residues. Germline V CDR1 and CDR2: SGHTA, FQGNSA. The CDR3 sequence: CASSLMGPGELFF.

J is TRBJ2-1 and V is TRBV6-5. Germline lookup yields CDR1 MNHEY and CDR2 SVGAGI. The CDR3 totals 11 residues. CDR3 protein: CASGKANEQFF.

The V call is TRBV9, the J call TRBJ2-7; the TRBD1 assignment by TCRdb is unverifiable without DNA. Germline-derived CDR1 and CDR2 are SGDLS and YYNGEE. This CDR3 region has 13 residues. The CDR3 spells CASSAGHSYEQYF.

The V call is TRBV7-9, the J call TRBJ2-5; with no DNA, the TCRdb D assignment of TRBD2 cannot be verified. CDR1 is SEHNR, CDR2 FQNEAQ, per germline (reference sequence). CDR3 length: 17 residues. The CDR3 loop is CASSLYLGGGAAETQYF.

The chain employs TRBV12-3 or TRBV12-4 and TRBJ1-5; the TRBD1 assignment by TCRdb is unverifiable without DNA. The CDR3 loop spans 15 amino acids. The chain's CDR3 is CASTLEGGSVQPQHF.

The rearrangement joins TRBV5-1 to TRBJ1-1. The CDR3 runs to 13 residues. From germline, CDR1 is SGHRS and CDR2 YFSETQ. CDR3 protein: CASSLEGMAEAFF. The entire variable domain, with the rest obtained from reference TRBV5-1 and TRBJ1-1, is as follows: KAGVTQTPRYLIKTRGQQVTLSCSPISGHRSVSWYQQTPGQGLQFLFEYFSETQRNKGNFPGRFSGRQFSNSRSEMNVSTLELGDSALYLCASSLEGMAEAFFGQGTRLTVV.

The chain has TRBV27 and TRBJ1-5; absent DNA, TCRdb's TRBD1 call cannot be checked. CDR3 length: 12 residues. From germline, CDR1 is MNHEY and CDR2 SMNVEV (reference sequence). This CDR3 is CASSSAGQPQHF.

This chain uses TRBV6-2 or TRBV6-3 with TRBJ2-3; TCRdb outputs TRBD2, but without DNA this stays unchecked. This CDR3 has 14 amino acids. Germline V gene sequence: CDR1 MNHEY, CDR2 SVGEGT. The CDR3 sequence: CASTRAGATDTQYF.

V usage is TRBV5-1 and J usage is TRBJ1-2. Germline-derived CDR1 and CDR2 are SGHRS and YFSETQ. This CDR3 comprises 14 residues. CDR3 protein: CASSLIGANYGYTF.

The chain couples TRBV5-4 to TRBJ2-1; TCRdb calls TRBD1, which cannot be checked without DNA. This CDR3 region has 12 residues. The germline CDR1 and CDR2 sequences are SGHNT and YYREEE (reference sequence). The CDR3 reads CASSVGGAEQFF.

The genes are TRBV11-3 and TRBJ2-1; the TCRdb call, TRBD1, lacks DNA for checking. The CDR3 has 16 residues. CDR1 is SGHNT and CDR2 is YENEEA in the germline V gene. CDR3 sequence: CASSYGLDPGYNEQFF.

The CDR3 protein is CASYRRWPWLDNSNQPQHF. The V and J genes are TRBV11-1 and TRBJ1-5; TCRdb's assignment of TRBD1 cannot be checked, as there is no DNA. CDR3 length: 19 amino acids. Germline CDR1 reads SGHAT; CDR2 reads FQDESV (reference sequence).

The CDR3 loop is CAWSRGQNTEAFF. The chain couples TRBV30 to TRBJ1-1; TCRdb gives TRBD1 as the D gene, but with no DNA this cannot be confirmed. CDR1 GTSNPN and CDR2 SVGIG come from the germline V gene (reference sequence). The CDR3 totals 13 residues.

This chain links TRBV6-1 with TRBJ1-1; TCRdb's D call of TRBD1 is untestable without DNA. The germline gives CDR1 MNHNS, CDR2 SASEGT. The CDR3 has 14 amino acids. The CDR3 loop reads CASSEWGGQPEAFF.

The rearrangement links TRBV7-9 to TRBJ2-1; the D call from TCRdb, TRBD1, cannot be confirmed without DNA. Germline V CDR1 and CDR2: SEHNR, FQNEAQ (reference sequence). The CDR3 loop spans 13 amino acids. The CDR3 is CASSFRQGNEQFF.

This rearrangement joins TRBV29-1 to TRBJ2-3; no DNA is available, so the TRBD2 call from TCRdb remains unchecked. Germline V lookup: CDR1 SQVTM, CDR2 ANQGSEA. The CDR3 is 15 amino acids. The chain's CDR3 is CSVGPSGSGTDTQYF.

The CDR3 reads CASSPIYNSPLHF. The chain couples TRBV18 to TRBJ1-6. Germline CDR1 reads KGHSH; CDR2 reads LQKENI. The CDR3 has 13 amino acids. The variable domain in full, with the rest retrieved from reference TRBV18 and TRBJ1-6, is NAGVMQNPRHLVRRRGQEARLRCSPMKGHSHVYWYRQLPEEGLKFMVYLQKENIIDESGMPKERFSAEFPKEGPSILRIQQVVRGDSAAYFCASSPIYNSPLHFGNGTRLTVT.

This sequence joins TRBV5-1 and TRBJ1-1; TCRdb outputs TRBD1, but without DNA this stays unchecked. The CDR3 has 14 amino acids. Germline assignment: CDR1 SGHRS and CDR2 YFSETQ. The CDR3 reads CASSGGTVNTEAFF.

The CDR3 reads CASSPRQGDEKLFF. V gene TRBV7-9 combines with J gene TRBJ1-4; the TRBD1 assignment by TCRdb is unverifiable without DNA. The CDR3 extends over 14 amino acids. From germline, CDR1 is SEHNR and CDR2 FQNEAQ (reference sequence). The full variable domain, completed using reference TRBV7-9 and TRBJ1-4, is DTGVSQNPRHKITKRGQNVTFRCDPISEHNRLYWYRQTLGQGPEFLTYFQNEAQLEKSRLLSDRFSAERPKGSFSTLEIQRTEQGDSAMYLCASSPRQGDEKLFFGSGTQLSVL.

The chain uses TRBV6-2 or TRBV6-3 and TRBJ2-2; the D gene TCRdb calls, TRBD2, cannot be checked with no DNA. This CDR3 has 16 amino acids. The germline V gene encodes CDR1 MNHEY and CDR2 SVGEGT. The chain's CDR3 is CATNSIRTSGTGELFF.

The rearrangement uses TRBV7-9 and TRBJ2-3. Germline values: CDR1 SEHNR, CDR2 FQNEAQ (reference sequence). The CDR3 has 13 residues. CDR3: CASSLPATDTQYF.

The J gene is TRBJ1-5, the V gene TRBV2. Germline CDR1 SNHLY, CDR2 FYNNEI. CDR3 length: 15 residues. The CDR3: CASSEAIVYHQPQHF.